This T cell receptor beta chain was found in a study of shared clonotypes between healthy human individuals. Turning to the study itself: Contributing individuals were a couple of females and three males aged 18 to 49. Study outcomes and limitations: Memory subsets had estimated richness that was generally smaller than that of naive subsets.

CD45RO-negative, CCR7-positively selected cells formed the naive CD8 fraction, excluding terminally differentiated effector memory CD45RA+ cells. Turning to this clone: The antigen is unknown.

Germline-derived CDR1 and CDR2 are MNHEY and SVGAGI. V lost 5 bases and J lost 2, with 13 bases in between. The CDR3 is made up of 14 amino acids. When replicate PCRs were run on sorted subsets, they used approximately 0.2 ug DNA, about 31,000 T cell genomes. The table came from immunoSEQ multiplex PCR; TCRdb's copy has only in-frame clones and leaves some out. In the table there are about 2 million clones, about 95% of which are singletons. The chain couples TRBV6-5 to TRBJ2-7, with a weak D call TRBD1 (5 bases). The origin of this receptor is a man in his late teens or twenties in good health. Sample: naive CD8+ T cells sorted from blood. In DNA, the CDR3 is TGTGCCAGCAGTCACCGGACACTTGCCTACGAGCAGTACTTC. It translates to CASSHRTLAYEQYF.